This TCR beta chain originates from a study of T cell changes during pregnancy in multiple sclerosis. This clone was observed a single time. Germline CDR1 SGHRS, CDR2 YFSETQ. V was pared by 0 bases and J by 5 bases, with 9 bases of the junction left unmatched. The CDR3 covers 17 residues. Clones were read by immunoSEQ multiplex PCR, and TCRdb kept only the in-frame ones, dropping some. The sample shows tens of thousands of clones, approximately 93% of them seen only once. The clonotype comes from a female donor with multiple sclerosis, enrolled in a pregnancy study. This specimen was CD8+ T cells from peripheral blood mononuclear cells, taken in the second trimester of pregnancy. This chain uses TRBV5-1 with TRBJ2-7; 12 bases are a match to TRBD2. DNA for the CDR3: TGCGCCAGCAGCTTGGTCGAGACTAGCGGGAGTGGGGACGAGCAGTACTTC. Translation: CASSLVETSGSGDEQYF. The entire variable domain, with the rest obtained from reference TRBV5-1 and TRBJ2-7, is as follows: KAGVTQTPRYLIKTRGQQVTLSCSPISGHRSVSWYQQTPGQGLQFLFEYFSETQRNKGNFPGRFSGRQFSNSRSEMNVSTLELGDSALYLCASSLVETSGSGDEQYFGPGTRLTVT.